This is a list of T cell receptor beta chains from one sample in a study of beta chain features in type 1 diabetes. The assay was immunoSEQ multiplex PCR, and TCRdb's table has in-frame clones only and misses some. The sample contains 350,000 to 450,000 clones, roughly 12% of which appear only once. Sequenced material: naive CD4+ T cells from blood. Source of these receptors: a woman aged 18 to 35 with type 1 diabetes. Each CDR3 is given with its conserved first and last residue. Each record gives: D gene, J gene, V gene, clone size, CDR3 protein, CDR3 DNA. The D gene is left open where the match is weak. Rows may omit the clone size; those that give it use once, few, many or a size class.

NA	TRBJ1-1	TRBV4-3	few	CASSPRWSAEAFF	TGCGCCAGCAGCCCACGCTGGAGCGCTGAAGCTTTCTTT
TRBD2	TRBJ2-7	TRBV27	few	CASSLKASGGAYEQYF	TGTGCCAGCAGCCTTAAAGCTAGCGGGGGGGCCTACGAGCAGTACTTC
TRBD1	TRBJ2-3	TRBV15	NA	CATSTGTGRTDTQYF	TGTGCCACCAGCACGGGGACAGGGCGCACAGATACGCAGTATTTT
NA	TRBJ1-3	TRBV11-2	NA	CASSLLGNTIYF	TGTGCCAGCAGCTTGCTCGGGAACACCATATATTTT
TRBD1	TRBJ1-2	TRBV7-9	few	CASSAQGAAGYTF	TGTGCCAGCAGCGCACAGGGGGCCGCAGGCTACACCTTC
TRBD1	TRBJ2-7	TRBV19	few	CASKPTWTGGDEQYF	TGTGCCAGCAAGCCCACCTGGACAGGGGGGGACGAGCAGTACTTC
TRBD1	TRBJ2-7	TRBV4-3	NA	CASSHMWDSGNYEQYF	TGCGCCAGCAGCCACATGTGGGACAGTGGAAACTACGAGCAGTACTTC
NA	TRBJ2-6	TRBV2	NA	CASSDRSGANVLTF	TGTGCCAGCAGCGACAGGTCTGGGGCCAACGTCCTGACTTTC
NA	TRBJ2-7	TRBV6-5	NA	CASSARNYEQYF	TGTGCCAGCAGCGCTAGAAACTACGAGCAGTACTTC
TRBD2	TRBJ2-3	TRBV30	few	CAWSRGGSADTQYF	TGTGCCTGGAGTCGGGGGGGTAGCGCAGATACGCAGTATTTT
TRBD1	TRBJ1-1	TRBV4-3	NA	CASSQDQGADTEAFF	TGCGCCAGCAGCCAGGACCAGGGGGCCGACACTGAAGCTTTCTTT
TRBD1	TRBJ2-1	TRBV7-8	NA	CASSLVLRTGGNEQFF	TGTGCCAGCAGCTTAGTTTTGCGGACAGGGGGCAATGAGCAGTTCTTC
TRBD2	TRBJ2-7	TRBV18	few	CASSPGLAPYEQYF	TGTGCCAGCTCACCCGGACTAGCTCCCTACGAGCAGTACTTC
NA	TRBJ2-7	TRBV28	few	CASSSHPGGLRYF	TGTGCCAGCAGTTCCCATCCCGGCGGTTTAAGGTACTTC
TRBD2	TRBJ2-7	TRBV5-1	few	CASSPYSLAESSYEQYF	TGCGCCAGCAGCCCCTATAGTCTAGCGGAGAGCTCCTACGAGCAGTACTTC
NA	TRBJ2-1	TRBV7-2	few	CASSPTRGRPRDEQFF	TGTGCCAGCAGCCCTACGCGAGGGAGGCCCCGCGATGAGCAGTTCTTC
NA	TRBJ1-6	TRBV27	NA	CASTHQYNSPLHF	TGTGCCAGCACCCATCAGTATAATTCACCCCTCCACTTT
TRBD2	TRBJ2-1	TRBV10-3	few	CAIRLAGDTVGEQFF	TGTGCCATCAGATTAGCGGGAGACACGGTAGGCGAGCAGTTCTTC
NA	TRBJ2-7	TRBV6-5	few	CASSYSAGDSYEQYF	TGTGCCAGCAGTTACTCGGCAGGGGACTCCTACGAGCAGTACTTC
NA	TRBJ1-2	TRBV5-1	NA	CASSADIANYGYTF	TGCGCCAGCAGCGCGGACATTGCTAACTATGGCTACACCTTC
NA	TRBJ1-2	TRBV7-9	few	CASSLAAAGYGYTF	TGTGCCAGCAGCTTAGCTGCGGCCGGATATGGCTACACCTTC
NA	TRBJ1-2	TRBV30	few	CAWRALKYGYTF	TGTGCCTGGAGGGCCCTCAAATATGGCTACACCTTC